Listed below are T cell receptor beta chains from one sample, sequenced in a study of monozygotic twins with inflammatory bowel disease. TCRdb re-called the 5' RACE reads and gives one entry per CDR3 protein, without DNA. The specimen's table records some 200,000 distinct CDR3 sequences. The sequencing input was blood. Source of these receptors: a human donor with ulcerative colitis or Crohn's disease, or a healthy co-twin of an affected twin (not recorded which). CDR3s include the opening cysteine and the closing phenylalanine or tryptophan.

j_call	v_call	cdr3_aa
TRBJ2-7	TRBV7-6	CASSAQGGGSYEQYF
TRBJ1-1	TRBV20-1	CSARDNLLDHTEAFF
TRBJ1-1	TRBV10-3	CAISGGVGTEAFF
TRBJ2-7	TRBV27	CASSPTWGGGVQYF
TRBJ2-1	TRBV20-1	CSARSPGQGGNEQFF
TRBJ1-1	TRBV7-9	CASSSQQGDAEAFF
TRBJ1-1	TRBV12-3/TRBV12-4	CASSRILSGAGTEAFF
TRBJ2-7	TRBV5-1	CASSWDREGYEQYF
TRBJ2-1	TRBV7-2	CASSLFNFREGAGFDNEQFF
TRBJ1-2	TRBV28	CASGGTRYGYTF
TRBJ2-1	TRBV11-3	CASSLDPAVYNEQFF
TRBJ2-5	TRBV4-2	CASSQEGGRSQETQYF
TRBJ1-1	TRBV7-3	CASSLEGRALNTEAFF
TRBJ2-7	TRBV6-2/TRBV6-3	CASSPGGAVTYVKQYF
TRBJ2-7	TRBV4-3	CASSPTASGLKSRNEQYF
TRBJ2-5	TRBV4-2	CASSRLMGTSGVETQYF
TRBJ2-5	TRBV5-1	CASSSGQGRLAGVKETQYF
TRBJ1-6	TRBV20-1	CSAGGGMGWDSPLHF
TRBJ2-6	TRBV5-6	CASSLRGQSSGANVLTF
TRBJ2-3	TRBV10-3	CAISESGLSTDTQYF
TRBJ1-1	TRBV19	CASSIGGTVTTEAFF
TRBJ2-7	TRBV6-5	CASTMGRTYEQYF
TRBJ1-4	TRBV5-4	CASSMTGGDEKLFF
TRBJ2-2	TRBV5-5	CASGSDPANTGELFF
TRBJ1-1	TRBV14	CASSRRGTGGGEAFF
TRBJ2-3	TRBV12-3/TRBV12-4	CASSPNSGSTDTQYF
TRBJ2-1	TRBV6-5	CASSYSGLAGHNEQFF
TRBJ1-2	TRBV4-1	CASSPPTGRDGYTF
TRBJ2-3	TRBV20-1	CSARTPGASDTQYF
TRBJ2-1	TRBV9	CASSVVVAGGEQFF